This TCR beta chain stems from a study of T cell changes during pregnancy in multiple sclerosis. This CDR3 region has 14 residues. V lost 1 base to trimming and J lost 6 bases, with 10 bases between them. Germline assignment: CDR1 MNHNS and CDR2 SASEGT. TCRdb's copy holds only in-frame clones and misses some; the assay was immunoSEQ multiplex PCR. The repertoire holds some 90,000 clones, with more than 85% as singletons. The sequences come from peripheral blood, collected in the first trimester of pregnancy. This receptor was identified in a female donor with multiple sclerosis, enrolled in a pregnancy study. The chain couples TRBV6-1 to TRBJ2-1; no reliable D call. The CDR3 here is CASSEVSGFNEQFF. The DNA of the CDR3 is TGTGCCAGCAGTGAAGTGTCCGGTTTCAATGAGCAGTTCTTC.